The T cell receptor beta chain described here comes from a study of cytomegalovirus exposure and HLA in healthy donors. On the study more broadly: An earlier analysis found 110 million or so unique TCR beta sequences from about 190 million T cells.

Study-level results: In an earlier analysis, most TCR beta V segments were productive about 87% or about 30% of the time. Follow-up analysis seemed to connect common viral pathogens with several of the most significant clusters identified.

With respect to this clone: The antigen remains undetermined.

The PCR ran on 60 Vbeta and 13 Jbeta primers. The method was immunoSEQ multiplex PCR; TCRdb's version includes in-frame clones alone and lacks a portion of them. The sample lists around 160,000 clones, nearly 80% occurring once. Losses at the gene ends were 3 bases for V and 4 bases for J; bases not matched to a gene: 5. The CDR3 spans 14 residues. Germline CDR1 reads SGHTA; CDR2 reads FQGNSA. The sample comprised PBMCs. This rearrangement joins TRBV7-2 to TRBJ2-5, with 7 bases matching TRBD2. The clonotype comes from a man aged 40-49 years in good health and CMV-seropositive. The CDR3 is CASSFQGGRETQYF. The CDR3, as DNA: TGTGCCAGCAGCTTTCAGGGAGGGAGAGAGACCCAGTACTTC. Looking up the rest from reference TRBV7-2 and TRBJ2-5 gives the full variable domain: GAGVSQSPSNKVTEKGKDVELRCDPISGHTALYWYRQSLGQGLEFLIYFQGNSAPDKSGLPSDRFSAERTGGSVSTLTIQRTQQEDSAVYLCASSFQGGRETQYFGPGTRLLVL.